Detailed here is one T cell receptor beta chain. Antigen unknown. This entry comes from a study of blood T cells in healthy people across ages. Study observations and caveats: Per million T cells, the diversity of TCR beta decreased roughly linearly as age advanced.

Using a J-beta primer mix together with a sample-barcoded 5' primer, a second PCR was run for roughly 6 to 11 cycles. Via MiXCR, TCRdb re-called the 5' RACE reads, giving one row per CDR3 protein. The data show roughly 730,000 distinct CDR3 sequences, 56% seen once. Sample: blood. The source is a man in his forties in good health.

CDR3 sequence (DNA): TGCGCCAGCAGCTTGGGACTAGCGGGGAATCTTCAGGAGCAGTACTTC. This translates into CASSLGLAGNLQEQYF. The chain recombines TRBV5-1 with TRBJ2-4; 11 nucleotides align to TRBD2. The CDR3 consists of 16 residues. Trimming cost V 0 bases and J 13 bases; bases outside gene matches: 12. CDR1 and CDR2 (germline): SGHRS, YFSETQ.